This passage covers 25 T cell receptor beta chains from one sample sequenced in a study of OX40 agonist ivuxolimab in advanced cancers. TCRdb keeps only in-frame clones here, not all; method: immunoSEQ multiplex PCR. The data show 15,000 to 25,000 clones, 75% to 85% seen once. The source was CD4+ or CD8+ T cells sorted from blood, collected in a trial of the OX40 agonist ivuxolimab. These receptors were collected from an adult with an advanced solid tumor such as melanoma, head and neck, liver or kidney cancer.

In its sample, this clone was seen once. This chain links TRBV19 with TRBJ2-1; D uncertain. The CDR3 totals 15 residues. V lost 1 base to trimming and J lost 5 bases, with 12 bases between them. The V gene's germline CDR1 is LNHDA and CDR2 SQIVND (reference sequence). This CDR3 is CASSIVGNDDNEQFF. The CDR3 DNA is TGTGCCAGTAGTATAGTCGGAAACGATGACAATGAGCAGTTCTTC. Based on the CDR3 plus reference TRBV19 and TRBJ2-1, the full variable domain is DGGITQSPKYLFRKEGQNVTLSCEQNLNHDAMYWYRQDPGQGLRLIYYSQIVNDFQKGDIAEGYSVSREKKESFPLTVTSAQKNPTAFYLCASSIVGNDDNEQFFGPGTRLTVL.

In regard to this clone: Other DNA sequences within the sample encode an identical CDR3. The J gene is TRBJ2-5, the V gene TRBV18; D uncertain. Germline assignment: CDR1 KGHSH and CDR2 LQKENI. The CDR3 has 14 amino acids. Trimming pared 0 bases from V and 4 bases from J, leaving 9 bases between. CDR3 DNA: TGTGCCAGCTCACCACCCGGAAGGGTAGAGACCCAGTACTTC. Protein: CASSPPGRVETQYF.

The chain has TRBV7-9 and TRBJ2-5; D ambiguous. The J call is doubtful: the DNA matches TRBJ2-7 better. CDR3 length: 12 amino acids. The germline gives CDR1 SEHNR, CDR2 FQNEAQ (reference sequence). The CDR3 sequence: CASRGLDGEQYF. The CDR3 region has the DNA TGTGCCAGCAGGGGCCTAGATGGCGAGCAGTACTTC.

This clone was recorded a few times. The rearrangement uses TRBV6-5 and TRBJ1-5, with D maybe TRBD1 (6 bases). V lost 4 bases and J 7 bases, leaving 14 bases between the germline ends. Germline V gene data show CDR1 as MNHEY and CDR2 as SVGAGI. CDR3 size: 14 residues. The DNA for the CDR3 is TGTGCCAGCAGTTCCGGGCAGGGGAGGCAGCCCCAGCATTTT. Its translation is CASSSGQGRQPQHF.

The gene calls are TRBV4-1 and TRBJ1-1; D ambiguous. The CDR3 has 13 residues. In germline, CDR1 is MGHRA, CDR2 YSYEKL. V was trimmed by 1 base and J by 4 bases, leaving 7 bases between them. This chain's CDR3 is CASSQVVGTEAFF. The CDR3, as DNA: TGCGCCAGCAGCCAAGTGGTAGGCACTGAAGCTTTCTTT.

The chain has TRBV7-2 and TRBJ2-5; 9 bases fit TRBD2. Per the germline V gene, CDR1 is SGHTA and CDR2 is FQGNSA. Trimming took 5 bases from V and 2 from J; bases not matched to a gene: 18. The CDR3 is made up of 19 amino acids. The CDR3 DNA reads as TGTGCCAGCAGCGCCCCAGCGGGGGGCATGGAGGGGCCGCAAGAGACCCAGTACTTC. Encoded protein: CASSAPAGGMEGPQETQYF.

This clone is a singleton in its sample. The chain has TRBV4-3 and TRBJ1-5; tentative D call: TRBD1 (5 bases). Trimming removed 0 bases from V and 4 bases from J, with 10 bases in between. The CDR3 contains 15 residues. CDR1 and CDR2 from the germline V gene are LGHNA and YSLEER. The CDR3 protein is CASSQDAGWNQPQHF. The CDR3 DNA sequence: TGCGCCAGCAGCCAAGACGCAGGGTGGAATCAGCCCCAGCATTTT.

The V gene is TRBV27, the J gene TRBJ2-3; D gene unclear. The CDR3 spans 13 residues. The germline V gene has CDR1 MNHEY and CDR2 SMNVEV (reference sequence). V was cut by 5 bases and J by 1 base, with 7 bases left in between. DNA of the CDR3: TGTGCCAGCAGTCTAACCCGCACAGATACGCAGTATTTT. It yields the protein CASSLTRTDTQYF.

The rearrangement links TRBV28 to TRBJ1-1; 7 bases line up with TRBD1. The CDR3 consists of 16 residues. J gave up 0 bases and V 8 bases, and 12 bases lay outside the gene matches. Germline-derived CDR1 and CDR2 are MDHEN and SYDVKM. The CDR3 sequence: CASCIKTGKMNTEAFF. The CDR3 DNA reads TGTGCCAGCTGTATTAAGACAGGGAAGATGAACACTGAAGCTTTCTTT.

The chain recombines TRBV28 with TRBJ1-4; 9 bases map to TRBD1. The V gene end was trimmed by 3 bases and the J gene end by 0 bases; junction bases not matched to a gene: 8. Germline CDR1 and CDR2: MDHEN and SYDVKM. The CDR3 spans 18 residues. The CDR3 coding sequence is TGTGCCAGCAGTTTTCAGGGACAGGGAATTGCAACTAATGAAAAACTGTTTTTT. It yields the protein CASSFQGQGIATNEKLFF.

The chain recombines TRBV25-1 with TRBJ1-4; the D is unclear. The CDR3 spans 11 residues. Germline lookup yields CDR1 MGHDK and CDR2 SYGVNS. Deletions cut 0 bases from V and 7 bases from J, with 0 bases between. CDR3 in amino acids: CASSEYEKLFF. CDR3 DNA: TGTGCCAGCAGTGAATATGAAAAACTGTTTTTT.

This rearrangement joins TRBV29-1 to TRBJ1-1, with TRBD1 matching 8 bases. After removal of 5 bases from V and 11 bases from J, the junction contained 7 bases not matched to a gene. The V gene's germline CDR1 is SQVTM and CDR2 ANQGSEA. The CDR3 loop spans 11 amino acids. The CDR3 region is CSVRYRGFAFF. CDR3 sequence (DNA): TGCAGCGTTCGGTACAGGGGGTTCGCTTTCTTT. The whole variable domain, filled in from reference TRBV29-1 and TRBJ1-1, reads SAVISQKPSRDICQRGTSLTIQCQVDSQVTMMFWYRQQPGQSLTLIATANQGSEATYESGFVIDKFPISRPNLTFSTLTVSNMSPEDSSIYLCSVRYRGFAFFGQGTRLTVV.

The CDR3 protein is CASSLRTSSIGELFF. In DNA, the CDR3 is TGTGCCAGCAGCTTGAGGACTAGCTCTATCGGGGAGCTGTTTTTT. The chain carries TRBV13 and TRBJ2-2, with 8 bases lining up with TRBD2. V was pared by 3 bases and J by 7 bases, with 7 bases of the junction left unmatched. The CDR3 length is 15 residues. Germline CDR1 and CDR2: PRHDT and FYEKMQ (reference sequence).

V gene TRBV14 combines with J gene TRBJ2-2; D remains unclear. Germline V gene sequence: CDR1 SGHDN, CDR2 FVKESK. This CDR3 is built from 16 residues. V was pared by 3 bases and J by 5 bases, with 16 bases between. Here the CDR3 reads CASSHLGGGGTGELFF. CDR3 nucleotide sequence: TGTGCCAGCAGCCACCTCGGCGGTGGTGGGACCGGGGAGCTGTTTTTT.

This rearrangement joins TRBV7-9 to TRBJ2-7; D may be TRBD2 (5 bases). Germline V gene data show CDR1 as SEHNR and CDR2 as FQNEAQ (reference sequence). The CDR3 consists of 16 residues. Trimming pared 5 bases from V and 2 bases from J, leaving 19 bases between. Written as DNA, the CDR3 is TGTGCCAGCAGCCCCGATGTGCAAGGGAGTCCCTACGAGCAGTACTTC. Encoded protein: CASSPDVQGSPYEQYF. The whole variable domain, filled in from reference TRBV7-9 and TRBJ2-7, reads DTGVSQNPRHKITKRGQNVTFRCDPISEHNRLYWYRQTLGQGPEFLTYFQNEAQLEKSRLLSDRFSAERPKGSFSTLEIQRTEQGDSAMYLCASSPDVQGSPYEQYFGPGTRLTVT.

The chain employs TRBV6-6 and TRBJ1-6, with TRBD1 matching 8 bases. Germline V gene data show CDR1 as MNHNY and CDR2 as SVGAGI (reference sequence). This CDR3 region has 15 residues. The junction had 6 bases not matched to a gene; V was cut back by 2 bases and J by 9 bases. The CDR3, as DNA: TGTGCCAGCAGTTACGCCGACAGGGGTAGTTCACCCCTCCACTTT. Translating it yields CASSYADRGSSPLHF.

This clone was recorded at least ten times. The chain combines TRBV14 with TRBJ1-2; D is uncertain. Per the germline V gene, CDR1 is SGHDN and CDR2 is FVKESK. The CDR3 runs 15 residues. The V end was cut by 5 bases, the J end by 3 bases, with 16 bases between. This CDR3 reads CASSSGPFADYGYTF. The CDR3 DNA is TGTGCCAGCAGCTCGGGCCCCTTCGCGGACTATGGCTACACCTTC.

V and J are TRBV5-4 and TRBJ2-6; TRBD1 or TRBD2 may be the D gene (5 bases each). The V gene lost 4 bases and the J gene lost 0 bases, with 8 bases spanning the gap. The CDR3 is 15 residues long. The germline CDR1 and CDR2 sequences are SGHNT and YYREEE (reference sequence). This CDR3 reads CASSEGNSGANVLTF. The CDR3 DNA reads TGTGCCAGCAGCGAGGGGAACTCTGGGGCCAACGTCCTGACTTTC.

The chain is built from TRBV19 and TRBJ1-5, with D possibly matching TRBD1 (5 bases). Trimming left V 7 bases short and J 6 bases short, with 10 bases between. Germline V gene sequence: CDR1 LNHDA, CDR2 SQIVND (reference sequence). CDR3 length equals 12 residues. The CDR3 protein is CASKEGTQPQHF. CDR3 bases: TGTGCCAGTAAGGAGGGGACTCAGCCCCAGCATTTT.

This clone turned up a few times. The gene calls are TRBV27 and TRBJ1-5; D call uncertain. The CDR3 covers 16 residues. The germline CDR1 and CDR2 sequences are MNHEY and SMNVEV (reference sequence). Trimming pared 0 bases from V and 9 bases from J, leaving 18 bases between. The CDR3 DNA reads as TGTGCCAGCAGTTTATCGGCAGGTCTCTTAATAGGGCCCCAGCATTTT. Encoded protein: CASSLSAGLLIGPQHF.

The CDR3 sequence is CSARQGLNTGELFF. The CDR3 bases are TGCAGCGCCCGACAGGGCTTGAACACCGGGGAGCTGTTTTTT. The V gene is TRBV29-1, the J gene TRBJ2-2, with 7 bases matching TRBD1. Germline-derived CDR1 and CDR2 are SQVTM and ANQGSEA. J gave up 1 base and V 7 bases, and 6 bases lay outside the gene matches. The CDR3 length is 14 residues.

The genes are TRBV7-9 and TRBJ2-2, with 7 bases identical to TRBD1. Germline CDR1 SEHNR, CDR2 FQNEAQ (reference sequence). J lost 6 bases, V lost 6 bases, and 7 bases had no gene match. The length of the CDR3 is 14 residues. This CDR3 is CASSSNRGAGELFF. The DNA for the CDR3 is TGTGCCAGCAGTTCGAACAGGGGAGCCGGGGAGCTGTTTTTT.

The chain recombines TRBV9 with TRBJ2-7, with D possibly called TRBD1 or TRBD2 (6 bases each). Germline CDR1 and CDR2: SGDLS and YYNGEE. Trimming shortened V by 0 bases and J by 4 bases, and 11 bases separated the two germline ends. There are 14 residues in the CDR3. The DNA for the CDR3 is TGTGCCAGCAGCGTAGATTGGGGGGCTTACGAGCAGTACTTC. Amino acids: CASSVDWGAYEQYF.

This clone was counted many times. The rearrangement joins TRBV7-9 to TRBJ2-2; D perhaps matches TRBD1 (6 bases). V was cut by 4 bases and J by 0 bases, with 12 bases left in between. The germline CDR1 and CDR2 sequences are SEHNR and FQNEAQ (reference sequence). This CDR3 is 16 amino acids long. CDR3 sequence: CASSWVRGTNTGELFF. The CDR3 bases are TGTGCCAGCAGCTGGGTCAGGGGAACGAACACCGGGGAGCTGTTTTTT. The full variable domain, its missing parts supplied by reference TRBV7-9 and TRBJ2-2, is DTGVSQNPRHKITKRGQNVTFRCDPISEHNRLYWYRQTLGQGPEFLTYFQNEAQLEKSRLLSDRFSAERPKGSFSTLEIQRTEQGDSAMYLCASSWVRGTNTGELFFGEGSRLTVL.

As DNA, the CDR3 is TGTGCCAGCAGTAGCGGGGTGGAGACCCAGTACTTC. Translation gives CASSSGVETQYF. The V and J genes are TRBV7-9 and TRBJ2-5; 8 positions agree with TRBD2. The germline gives CDR1 SEHNR, CDR2 FQNEAQ (reference sequence). The CDR3 is 12 amino acids. V dropped 6 bases and J dropped 5; count of bases not matched to a gene: 2.